This paragraph reports one TCR beta chain. Its antigen is currently unknown. Only in-frame clones appear in the TCRdb table, and some are missing; sequencing was by immunoSEQ multiplex PCR. The data show about 92,000 clones, with approximately 91% seen just once and 4.1% held by the top ten. This record comes from a study of T cells in localized non-small cell lung cancer. Study-level results: Higher blood T cell density tracked longer overall survival. The tumor had only one region sequenced, so heterogeneity remains possible.

Specimen: PBMCs, collected before any cancer treatment. The clonotype comes from a woman aged 35-75 years with stage II squamous cell lung carcinoma.

CDR3 coding DNA: TGCGCCAGCAGCGGGGGAAATACGAATCTTGGCTACACCTTC. Protein: CASSGGNTNLGYTF. The chain combines TRBV5-1 with TRBJ1-2; tentative D call: TRBD1 (5 bases). This CDR3 has 14 residues. CDR1 is SGHRS and CDR2 is YFSETQ in the germline V gene. The germline V and J ends were trimmed by 4 bases and 7 bases, with 17 bases remaining between them.